This TCR beta chain was documented in a study of T cell responses to AZD1222 COVID-19 vaccine. In the case of this clone: What it binds is unknown.

Regarding the study as a whole: Spike-specific TCR breadth and depth both grew after two AZD1222 doses. Among vaccine-associated CD4 TCRs, coverage spanned spike, with dominance at 160-218 and 743-854. Most donors were white British and more were female, and clonal diversity was possibly underestimated.

Germline CDR1 reads MNHEY; CDR2 reads SVGAGI. The CDR3 has 14 amino acids. Deletions cut 6 bases from V and 1 base from J, with 12 bases between. Using immunoSEQ multiplex PCR, the repertoire was profiled, and TCRdb retains in-frame clones only, with some absent. The sample has around 130,000 clones, more than 85% seen once. This clonotype was obtained from an adult in good health. The material was peripheral blood, obtained on day 0 of AZD1222 vaccination. This chain uses TRBV6-5 with TRBJ1-1; D uncertain. Here the CDR3 reads CASSQIKTNTEAFF. Written as DNA, the CDR3 is TGTGCCAGCAGCCAAATTAAGACGAACACTGAAGCTTTCTTT.